Below, 32 T cell receptor beta chains from the same sample are listed, as sequenced in a study of cytomegalovirus exposure and HLA in healthy donors. The PCR made use of 60 Vbeta and 13 Jbeta primers. TCRdb's table, derived via immunoSEQ multiplex PCR, lists solely in-frame clones and lacks some. This sample has about 120,000 clones; roughly four fifths occur once, and the top ten carry around 1.9%. Material: PBMCs. Source of these receptors: a man aged 35 to 55 in good health and CMV-seronegative.

CDR3 in amino acids: CASSEGGRDGYGYTF. The CDR3 DNA sequence: TGTGCCAGCAGCGAGGGAGGGAGGGATGGCTATGGCTACACCTTC. J is TRBJ1-2 and V is TRBV13; no clear D. Trimming pared 5 bases from V and 4 bases from J, leaving 17 bases between. The CDR3 spans 15 residues. In germline, CDR1 is PRHDT, CDR2 FYEKMQ (reference sequence). Full variable domain (remainder filled in from reference TRBV13 and TRBJ1-2): AAGVIQSPRHLIKEKRETATLKCYPIPRHDTVYWYQQGPGQDPQFLISFYEKMQSDKGSIPDRFSAQQFSDYHSELNMSSLELGDSALYFCASSEGGRDGYGYTFGSGTRLTVV.

This clone was counted between two and nine times. This rearrangement joins TRBV7-2 to TRBJ1-5, with D possibly being TRBD1 (5 bases). V shed 2 bases and J shed 1 base, with 9 bases lying between them. Germline loops: CDR1 SGHTA, CDR2 FQGNSA. There are 15 residues in the CDR3. The CDR3 reads CASSLSSGSNQPQHF. The CDR3 DNA reads TGTGCCAGCAGCTTAAGTTCAGGGAGCAATCAGCCCCAGCATTTT.

This clone occurred a few times. V and J are TRBV11-2 and TRBJ2-3; 9 positions agree with TRBD2. Germline CDR1 is SGHAT and CDR2 is FQNNGV. The trim removed 3 bases at V and 3 bases at J, leaving 4 bases unmatched. The CDR3 has 15 amino acids. The CDR3 sequence is CASSLGSGGTDTQYF. As DNA, the CDR3 is TGTGCCAGCAGCTTGGGTAGCGGGGGTACAGATACGCAGTATTTT.

A few counts support this clone. The chain combines TRBV6-5 with TRBJ2-7; a possible D gene is TRBD1 (5 bases). V was shortened by 0 bases and J by 5 bases, with 11 bases between the two germline ends. Germline lookup yields CDR1 MNHEY and CDR2 SVGAGI. This CDR3 is built from 14 residues. For the CDR3, the DNA is TGTGCCAGCAGTTACTCCCGCAGGGCCCACGAGCAGTACTTC. Protein: CASSYSRRAHEQYF.

The chain recombines TRBV6-1 with TRBJ2-7, with 10 bases lining up with TRBD1. Germline assignment: CDR1 MNHNS and CDR2 SASEGT. This CDR3 spans 14 amino acids. V shed 10 bases and J 3 bases; nucleotides not matched to a gene: 9. The DNA for the CDR3 is TGTGCCACCCTCAAGGGGGACAGGGGCTACGAGCAGTACTTC. Protein product: CATLKGDRGYEQYF.

V and J are TRBV7-8 and TRBJ1-2; unclear D gene. Germline-derived CDR1 and CDR2 are SGHVS and FQNEAQ. V lost 0 bases to trimming and J lost 6 bases, with 11 bases between them. The CDR3 consists of 14 residues. The CDR3 here is CASSLAQVGDGYTF. The CDR3 DNA is TGTGCCAGCAGCTTAGCGCAGGTGGGAGATGGCTACACCTTC.

The chain joins TRBV27 to TRBJ2-1; weak D call: TRBD1 (5 bases). The CDR3 consists of 13 residues. CDR1 and CDR2 from the germline V gene are MNHEY and SMNVEV (reference sequence). Trimming took off 1 base at V and 8 bases at J, with 9 bases between the two ends. The chain's CDR3 is CASSLLGVDEQFF. Written as DNA, the CDR3 is TGTGCCAGCAGTTTATTAGGGGTGGATGAGCAGTTCTTC.

The rearrangement links TRBV5-1 to TRBJ2-1, with 12 bases aligning to TRBD2. This CDR3 spans 15 amino acids. Per the germline V gene, CDR1 is SGHRS and CDR2 is YFSETQ. Trimming removed 3 bases from V and 3 bases from J; junction bases left unmatched: 1. CDR3 loop: CASSSTSGSYNEQFF. In nucleotides, the CDR3 is TGCGCCAGCAGCTCGACTAGCGGGAGCTACAATGAGCAGTTCTTC.

This chain uses TRBV4-3 with TRBJ1-3, with no clear D. Deletions cut 1 base from V and 0 bases from J, with 7 bases between. Germline V gene data show CDR1 as LGHNA and CDR2 as YSLEER. This CDR3 contains 15 residues. The CDR3 spells CASSQGLNSGNTIYF. CDR3 bases: TGCGCCAGCAGCCAAGGACTGAACTCTGGAAACACCATATATTTT.

The rearrangement uses TRBV10-3 and TRBJ1-2; D not certain. The CDR3 totals 14 residues. Germline V CDR1 and CDR2: ENHRY, SYGVKD. The V gene lost 4 bases and the J gene lost 3 bases, with 12 bases spanning the gap. CDR3 nucleotides: TGTGCCATCAGTGTGGGCAGCCAGTACTATGGCTACACCTTC. It translates to CAISVGSQYYGYTF.

This chain joins TRBV2 and TRBJ2-1, with D maybe TRBD2 (6 bases). V shed 10 bases and J shed 8 bases, with 18 bases lying between them. In germline, CDR1 is SNHLY, CDR2 FYNNEI. CDR3 length: 13 amino acids. CDR3 sequence: CATSKGGGYEQFF. CDR3 bases: TGTGCCACCTCGAAGGGTGGGGGGTATGAGCAGTTCTTC. Based on the CDR3 plus reference TRBV2 and TRBJ2-1, the full variable domain is EPEVTQTPSHQVTQMGQEVILRCVPISNHLYFYWYRQILGQKVEFLVSFYNNEISEKSEIFDDQFSVERPDGSNFTLKIRSTKLEDSAMYFCATSKGGGYEQFFGPGTRLTVL.

The sample holds a few counts of this clone. The rearrangement uses TRBV19 and TRBJ2-3; D is unresolved. The V gene lost 10 bases and the J gene lost 1 base, with 12 bases spanning the gap. Germline CDR1 reads LNHDA; CDR2 reads SQIVND (reference sequence). This CDR3 has 13 amino acids. CDR3 protein: CATSYHRTDTQYF. As DNA, the CDR3 is TGTGCCACCAGTTATCATCGCACAGATACGCAGTATTTT.

The rearrangement joins TRBV7-2 to TRBJ2-3; D remains unclear. Looked up from germline, CDR1 is SGHTA and CDR2 is FQGNSA. Trimming left V 2 bases short and J 4 bases short, with 4 bases between. The CDR3 runs to 12 residues. CDR3 residues: CASSLSSDTQYF. CDR3 nucleotides: TGTGCCAGCAGCTTATCGTCAGATACGCAGTATTTT.

V usage is TRBV2 and J usage is TRBJ2-2; tentatively, D is TRBD2 (6 bases). This CDR3 is 15 amino acids long. Between the trimmed V and J ends, which lost 7 bases and 7 bases, there was a span of 19 bases. The V gene's germline CDR1 is SNHLY and CDR2 FYNNEI. The CDR3, as DNA: TGTGCCAGCACAATGGGGCCGGGGGTCATCGGGGAGCTGTTTTTT. This gives the protein CASTMGPGVIGELFF.

The J gene is TRBJ2-2, the V gene TRBV29-1; the match to TRBD1 covers 9 bases. This CDR3 has 16 amino acids. CDR1 SQVTM and CDR2 ANQGSEA come from the germline V gene. With V trimmed by 0 bases and J by 3 bases, 5 bases remained unmatched. The CDR3 reads CSVEDPWTGDTGELFF. The CDR3 DNA is TGCAGCGTTGAAGATCCATGGACAGGGGACACCGGGGAGCTGTTTTTT.

This clone was counted a single time. The chain is built from TRBV6-5 and TRBJ2-4; the D gene is possibly TRBD1 (5 bases). There are 14 residues in the CDR3. The V and J ends lost 2 bases and 2 bases respectively, with 7 bases between them. The germline CDR1 and CDR2 sequences are MNHEY and SVGAGI. In DNA, the CDR3 is TGTGCCAGCAGTTACAGGGGTTCCAAAAACATTCAGTACTTC. This gives the protein CASSYRGSKNIQYF.

The count of this clone is one. This sequence joins TRBV5-6 and TRBJ2-3; a weak D match, TRBD1 (5 bases). The V gene lost 1 base and the J gene lost 1 base, with 13 bases spanning the gap. CDR3 size: 16 residues. Germline CDR1 is SGHDT and CDR2 is YYEEEE. For the CDR3, the DNA is TGTGCCAGCAGCTTGCCAGGGATGGTGGGCACAGATACGCAGTATTTT. This translates into CASSLPGMVGTDTQYF. The full variable domain, with the rest looked up from reference TRBV5-6 and TRBJ2-3, is DAGVTQSPTHLIKTRGQQVTLRCSPKSGHDTVSWYQQALGQGPQFIFQYYEEEERQRGNFPDRFSGHQFPNYSSELNVNALLLGDSALYLCASSLPGMVGTDTQYFGPGTRLTVL.

The chain carries TRBV28 and TRBJ1-2; the D gene is possibly TRBD1 (5 bases). V was clipped by 7 bases and J by 8 bases, with 14 bases between them. Germline CDR1 is MDHEN and CDR2 is SYDVKM. The CDR3 runs to 12 residues. The CDR3 sequence: CASTTTVGGYTF. CDR3 sequence (DNA): TGTGCCAGCACAACGACAGTCGGCGGCTACACCTTC.

V is TRBV4-3 and J is TRBJ1-4, with D possibly matching TRBD1 (5 bases). This CDR3 has 16 amino acids. CDR1 and CDR2 from the germline V gene are LGHNA and YSLEER. V was pared by 1 base and J by 6 bases, with 15 bases between. DNA of the CDR3: TGCGCCAGCAGCCAAGCTACGGCAGGGTACGATGAAAAACTGTTTTTT. It translates to CASSQATAGYDEKLFF.

V and J are TRBV11-2 and TRBJ2-7; 13 bases agree with TRBD2. The V gene end was trimmed by 5 bases and the J gene end by 2 bases; junction bases not matched to a gene: 3. This CDR3 spans 15 amino acids. Per germline, CDR1 SGHAT and CDR2 FQNNGV. The CDR3 region has the DNA TGTGCCAGCAGCCAAGGACTAGCGGGAGCCTACGAGCAGTACTTC. Its protein is CASSQGLAGAYEQYF.

This sequence joins TRBV29-1 and TRBJ2-1, with D perhaps TRBD2 (6 bases). V lost 4 bases and J lost 0, with 13 bases in between. CDR1 SQVTM and CDR2 ANQGSEA come from the germline V gene. The CDR3 is 15 residues long. Here the CDR3 reads CSVALAQGSYNEQFF. CDR3 DNA sequence: TGCAGCGTTGCCCTAGCGCAGGGCTCCTACAATGAGCAGTTCTTC.

Of note for this clone: At one of its ends the junction is not consistent with the germline gene, which may arise from a read error. V is TRBV7-7 and J is TRBJ2-5, with 8 bases aligning to TRBD1. CDR3 length: 13 amino acids. Germline CDR1 SSHAT, CDR2 FNYEAQ (reference sequence). This chain's CDR3 is CASSRTGRETQYF. The CDR3 bases are TGTGCTAGCAGCAGGACAGGGAGGGAGACCCAGTACTTC.

The chain joins TRBV5-4 to TRBJ2-3, with D tentatively TRBD1 (5 bases). The germline V and J ends were trimmed by 4 bases and 2 bases, with 8 bases remaining between them. Germline loops: CDR1 SGHNT, CDR2 YYREEE (reference sequence). This CDR3 has 13 residues. As DNA, the CDR3 is TGTGCCAGCAGCCGGACACCCACAGATACGCAGTATTTT. Translation: CASSRTPTDTQYF.

The rearrangement uses TRBV19 and TRBJ1-5; D gene uncertain. Deletions cut 10 bases from V and 0 bases from J, with 13 bases between. The germline CDR1 and CDR2 sequences are LNHDA and SQIVND (reference sequence). This CDR3 is 14 amino acids long. The CDR3 sequence: CATLGRYSNQPQHF. In nucleotides, the CDR3 is TGTGCCACCCTTGGGCGTTATAGCAATCAGCCCCAGCATTTT.

The chain combines TRBV5-1 with TRBJ2-1; 9 bases are shared with TRBD1. V trimming: 2 bases; J trimming: 4 bases; junction bases outside the gene matches: 7. CDR1 and CDR2 from the germline V gene are SGHRS and YFSETQ. The CDR3 is 16 amino acids. CDR3 sequence (DNA): TGCGCCAGCAGCTTTGACCGGGACAGGGTTTACAATGAGCAGTTCTTC. It is translated as CASSFDRDRVYNEQFF.

Only a few counts were recorded for this clone. CDR3 in amino acids: CASTRGQGGGYTF. CDR3 DNA: TGTGCCAGTACCCGGGGGCAGGGGGGAGGCTACACCTTC. V gene TRBV19 combines with J gene TRBJ1-2, with 7 nucleotides matching TRBD1. CDR1 and CDR2 from the germline V gene are LNHDA and SQIVND (reference sequence). The CDR3 is made up of 13 amino acids. With 7 bases clipped from V and 8 bases from J, the junction kept 10 bases outside the gene matches.

The J gene is TRBJ2-2, the V gene TRBV7-6; D unresolved. Germline CDR1 reads SGHVS; CDR2 reads FNYEAQ. The CDR3 is 15 residues long. Between the trimmed V and J ends, which lost 2 bases and 2 bases, there was a span of 9 bases. CDR3 sequence reads: CASSLRPGNTGELFF. CDR3 DNA: TGTGCCAGCAGCTTACGGCCGGGTAACACCGGGGAGCTGTTTTTT.

The rearrangement links TRBV27 to TRBJ2-5, with TRBD1 identical over 7 bases. Germline CDR1 is MNHEY and CDR2 is SMNVEV (reference sequence). The J segment lost 5 bases and the V segment lost 5 bases, leaving 11 bases of the junction unmatched. The CDR3 length is 15 residues. The CDR3 DNA reads TGTGCCAGCAGTCTCGACAGGGTTCATAGGGAGACCCAGTACTTC. It encodes CASSLDRVHRETQYF.

V gene TRBV7-2 combines with J gene TRBJ1-5; D might be TRBD1 (6 bases). The V end lost 1 base, the J end lost 0 bases, and 13 bases lay between the germline ends. Germline CDR1 SGHTA, CDR2 FQGNSA. The CDR3 runs 17 residues. DNA of the CDR3: TGTGCCAGCAGCTTAGTGGGGGCAGGGCCTAGCAATCAGCCCCAGCATTTT. Its protein product is CASSLVGAGPSNQPQHF. The full variable domain, its missing parts supplied by reference TRBV7-2 and TRBJ1-5, is GAGVSQSPSNKVTEKGKDVELRCDPISGHTALYWYRQSLGQGLEFLIYFQGNSAPDKSGLPSDRFSAERTGGSVSTLTIQRTQQEDSAVYLCASSLVGAGPSNQPQHFGDGTRLSIL.

V usage is TRBV28 and J usage is TRBJ2-7, with D perhaps TRBD2 (6 bases). The CDR3 is made up of 13 amino acids. V was shortened by 4 bases and J by 7 bases, with 14 bases between the two germline ends. Germline loops: CDR1 MDHEN, CDR2 SYDVKM. Here the CDR3 reads CASSSGRLREQYF. The CDR3, as DNA: TGTGCCAGCAGTTCCGGGAGATTACGAGAGCAGTACTTC.

The rearrangement links TRBV30 to TRBJ2-7; D uncertain. V gave up 5 bases and J gave up 7 bases, with 15 bases separating them. Germline loops: CDR1 GTSNPN, CDR2 SVGIG (reference sequence). The CDR3 has 12 residues. The CDR3 region is CAWGWAAREQYF. In nucleotides, the CDR3 is TGTGCCTGGGGATGGGCAGCAAGGGAGCAGTACTTC.

This chain joins TRBV10-3 and TRBJ1-2; TRBD1 is a possible D gene (6 bases). The CDR3 covers 13 residues. With 7 bases removed from V and 6 bases from J, the gap between germline ends came to 15 bases. Germline CDR1 ENHRY, CDR2 SYGVKD. DNA for the CDR3: TGTGCCATCAAGGGGGGGGATAGGGATGGCTACACCTTC. The encoded protein is CAIKGGDRDGYTF.